This TCR beta chain was sequenced for a study of OX40 agonist ivuxolimab in advanced cancers. With respect to the entire study: The costimulatory receptor OX40 (CD134) was targeted by ivuxolimab, a fully human IgG2 agonistic monoclonal antibody. Three dose-escalation patients achieved partial responses, one with hepatocellular carcinoma and two with cutaneous melanoma. The paper reports the monotherapy dose-escalation portion (N of about 47 patients) of the phase I ivuxolimab trial. Patients were allowed to have had prior anti-PD-1, anti-PD-L1 or anti-CTLA-4 therapy, and approximately 43% of the dose-escalation patients had previously received checkpoint inhibitors. Intravenous ivuxolimab was administered to patients every 2 weeks at six dose levels: 0.01, 0.1, 0.3, 1.5, 3 and 10 mg/kg. Of the approximately 54 patients in dose escalation, some 20 had hepatocellular carcinoma, some 15 had melanoma, 9 had renal cell carcinoma and 9 had head and neck cancer. In the dose-escalation cohort, 82.7% of patients were male, and the mean age was roughly 60 years, with a range of roughly 23 to 85. Peripheral TCRbeta sequencing aimed to test whether ivuxolimab altered TCR sequence diversity and caused clonal T-cell expansion. Study-wide findings and limitations: In the 0.1-3.0 mg/kg groups, partial responders had among the lowest normalized peripheral clonal expansion, particularly in CD8+ T cells. Low levels of normalized T-cell clonal expansion were also seen in some patients who did not respond. Clonal expansion of both CD4+ and CD8+ blood T cells was observed from baseline to week 6 at doses 0.1 to 3.0 mg/kg. After ivuxolimab, expanded clones were on average more numerous among CD8+ T cells than among CD4+ T cells. The antigen specificity of the clonally expanded peripheral T cells was not determined.

CDR1 and CDR2 are drawn from the germline V gene: SGHDT, YYEEEE. For this chain, trimming is 4 bases at the V end and 3 bases at the J end, and the number of junction bases without a gene match is 3. The CDR3 spans 13 amino acids, including both terminal residues. Only the CDR3 portion is preserved as DNA: 39 bases, with reading frame beginning at the first base. Points on this clone: Its binding antigen is unknown. It is likely a read error, because the conserved phenylalanine at the end of the CDR3 is missing.

For sequencing of the TCRbeta CDR3 region, genomic DNA was extracted from the sorted cells. TCRbeta CDR3 regions were sequenced using the immunoSEQ Assay. TCRdb carries this immuneACCESS record with in-frame sequences only. Its versions omit some clonotypes, under half of them owing to an unresolved V gene in the studies checked, with the rest unexplained. Recorded for this sample are tens of thousands of clones; 84% of them occurred a single time. The ten most abundant clones make up 0.5% to 0.7% of the sample. Patients with autoimmune disease history or receiving systemic immunosuppression were excluded from the trial. Peripheral blood for TCR sequencing was collected from all dose cohorts at baseline, on cycle 4 day 1, and on cycle 7 day 1. The samples were taken from a phase I, first-in-human, multicenter, open-label dose-escalation trial of ivuxolimab. Adults with locally advanced or metastatic head and neck squamous cell, hepatocellular, melanoma or renal cell carcinoma were enrolled in the trial. Before TCR sequencing, CD4+ T cells and CD8+ T cells from peripheral blood were sorted into separate populations.

The TCR was taken from an adult with an advanced solid tumor such as melanoma, head and neck, liver or kidney cancer. The chain joins TRBV5-6 to TRBJ1-2; TRBD1 matches 7 bases in the middle. This sample comprised CD4+ or CD8+ T cells sorted from blood, obtained in a trial of the OX40 agonist ivuxolimab. Read as DNA, the sequence is TGTGCCAGCAGCCCAGGGGGGGACTATGGCTACACCCTC. Translated, it gives CASSPGGDYGYTL.